This TCR beta chain was identified during a study of CD8 T cells in ankylosing spondylitis. Study results and caveats: Several of the motif variants were reported before in synovial fluid and blood from reactive arthritis. The study identified a TCR beta motif of seven or eight highly homologous variants that appeared characteristic of ankylosing spondylitis blood. Clones linked to disease were reported to show significant enrichment in matched ankylosing spondylitis synovial fluid.

This clonotype was counted ten times or more. Antigen: not known. Scientists made TCR beta libraries using quantitative 5'-RACE with molecular barcodes. TCRdb reprocessed the 5' RACE reads via MiXCR and lists one record per CDR3 protein. Among approximately 240,000 distinct CDR3 sequences listed, approximately 10% were seen once. J lost 6 bases, V lost 5 bases, and 5 bases had no gene match. From germline, CDR1 is MNHEY and CDR2 SMNVEV (reference sequence). This CDR3 has 15 residues. The chain couples TRBV27 to TRBJ2-7; 15 bases agree with TRBD2. Sequenced material: blood, either unsorted or a sorted T cell fraction (not recorded which). The TCR was taken from a male donor with ankylosing spondylitis or in good health (not recorded which). Written as DNA, the CDR3 is TGTGCCAGCAGTGCCGGGACTAGCGGGAGGAGCGAGCAGTACTTC. Residues: CASSAGTSGRSEQYF.